This T cell receptor (beta chain) was recovered during a study of shared clonotypes between healthy human individuals. The study's findings and limits: Rarefaction showed sorted-subset sequencing was incomplete despite large depth.

A word on this clone: Its matching antigen is unknown. At one end, the junction sequence differs from germline, possibly due to a read error.

Repertoires were generated with immunoSEQ multiplex PCR, while TCRdb's copy carries only in-frame clones and drops some. There are 2 million to 3 million clones in the sample; about 92% occur only once, and roughly 0.13% lies in the top ten. Germline CDR1 is LNHNV and CDR2 is YYDKDF (reference sequence). This CDR3 has 12 amino acids. The clonotype comes from a man younger than 30 in good health. The sequencing sample was made of naive CD4+ T cells sorted from blood. The sample's subset: CD45RA+ positively selected. The chain uses TRBV15 and TRBJ2-5; TRBD1 matches at 10 bases. In nucleotides, the CDR3 is TGTGCCACCAGCTCACGACAGGGGGCACTCCACTTC. Residues: CATSSRQGALHF.